This TCR beta chain derives from a study of human T cells and chemical hapten exposure. TCRdb called the RACE reads again in MiXCR, with one record for every CDR3 protein. The table has over 70,000 distinct CDR3 sequences, about 9.9% seen once. This clonotype was observed a few times. The sample's time point: patch test 2, 6 weeks after DPC sensitization. Specified treatment: therapeutic diphenylcyclopropenone sensitization with weekly scalp DPC. Samples of blood were obtained prior to the application of each patch test. The receptor's source is a young man with alopecia areata. Some clones in this sample may be carry-over from other donors' samples. Specimen: whole blood, collected in connection with sensitization to the hapten diphenylcyclopropenone (DPC).

The CDR3 DNA follows: TGTGCCAGCTCACCGCTCAGGCAGACGGCAACTAATGAAAAACTGTTTTTT. Its protein is CASSPLRQTATNEKLFF. The V call is TRBV18, the J call TRBJ1-4; D call uncertain. V was cut by 3 bases and J by 0 bases, with 14 bases left in between. Per the germline V gene, CDR1 is KGHSH and CDR2 is LQKENI. This CDR3 has 17 amino acids.